The 20 T cell receptor beta chains in this list originate from one sample, sequenced in a study of blood T cell repertoires in COVID-19. TCRdb's copy holds only in-frame clones and misses some; the assay was immunoSEQ multiplex PCR. The sample records around 74,000 clones, 90% being singletons. Material for sequencing was peripheral blood. The receptors come from a woman older than 75 with active or convalescent COVID-19.

The rearrangement joins TRBV30 to TRBJ1-2; D call uncertain. Trimming took off 6 bases at V and 3 bases at J, with 11 bases between the two ends. This CDR3 contains 12 residues. Germline CDR1 is GTSNPN and CDR2 is SVGIG (reference sequence). CDR3 DNA sequence: TGTGCCTGTCGGACGGACTACTATGGCTACACCTTC. It translates to CACRTDYYGYTF. The full variable domain, rest sourced from reference TRBV30 and TRBJ1-2, is SQTIHQWPATLVQPVGSPLSLECTVEGTSNPNLYWYRQAAGRGLQLLFYSVGIGQISSEVPQNLSASRPQDRQFILSSKKLLLSDSGFYLCACRTDYYGYTFGSGTRLTVV.

This rearrangement joins TRBV27 to TRBJ1-2, with a weak D call TRBD1 (6 bases). The CDR3 is made up of 16 amino acids. Trimming removed 10 bases from V and 7 bases from J, with 28 bases in between. Germline CDR1 reads MNHEY; CDR2 reads SMNVEV (reference sequence). The CDR3, as DNA: TGTGCCACCTCTAAACTTACAGGGCCCCTTGGGGGTGGCTACACCTTC. Translated, it gives CATSKLTGPLGGGYTF.

The chain links TRBV13 to TRBJ1-6, with D uncertain. The germline V gene encodes CDR1 PRHDT and CDR2 FYEKMQ (reference sequence). The CDR3 is 15 residues long. Trimming pared 1 base from V and 6 bases from J, leaving 10 bases between. This chain's CDR3 is CASSLAPGGNSPLHF. The DNA of the CDR3 is TGTGCCAGCAGCTTAGCTCCGGGAGGTAATTCACCCCTCCACTTT.

This chain joins TRBV19 and TRBJ2-3; 12 nucleotides match TRBD2. This CDR3 comprises 22 residues. J gave up 2 bases and V 4 bases, and 22 bases lay outside the gene matches. Germline-derived CDR1 and CDR2 are LNHDA and SQIVND (reference sequence). The CDR3 coding sequence is TGTGCCAGTAGTACCCGCTTACGACCGGGACTAGCGGGCCTTATCCTCACAGATACGCAGTATTTT. This codes for CASSTRLRPGLAGLILTDTQYF.

The chain joins TRBV30 to TRBJ1-1; 7 bases agree with TRBD1. The germline CDR1 and CDR2 sequences are GTSNPN and SVGIG (reference sequence). V lost 2 bases to trimming and J lost 4 bases; unmatched junction nucleotides: 4. The CDR3 contains 13 residues. The CDR3, as DNA: TGTGCCTGGAGTAGACAGGGCGGCACTGAAGCTTTCTTT. It translates to CAWSRQGGTEAFF.

This clone was seen only once. The J gene is TRBJ1-1, the V gene TRBV28, with a possible D match to TRBD1 (5 bases). The CDR3 runs 15 residues. Per germline, CDR1 MDHEN and CDR2 SYDVKM. The V end lost 2 bases, the J end lost 10 bases, and 20 bases lay between the germline ends. CDR3 nucleotides: TGTGCCAGCAGTTTAACAGACAGTAGTCATCGGGCAGCTTTCTTT. Translation gives CASSLTDSSHRAAFF.

This clone showed up just a few times. V and J are TRBV27 and TRBJ2-7, with D possibly TRBD2 on 6 matching bases. The ends were cut back, 6 bases at V and 1 base at J, with 16 bases in the middle. The germline gives CDR1 MNHEY, CDR2 SMNVEV (reference sequence). The CDR3 totals 15 residues. The CDR3 sequence: CASRDTGGGSYEQYF. For the CDR3, the DNA is TGTGCCAGCAGGGATACCGGGGGAGGATCCTACGAGCAGTACTTC.

The chain recombines TRBV19 with TRBJ1-1; no reliable D call. Trimming pared 7 bases from V and 1 base from J, leaving 10 bases between. The CDR3 consists of 13 residues. In germline, CDR1 is LNHDA, CDR2 SQIVND (reference sequence). The CDR3 is CASNGETNTEAFF. In DNA form, the CDR3 reads TGTGCCAGTAACGGGGAAACGAACACTGAAGCTTTCTTT.

The rearrangement links TRBV7-9 to TRBJ2-1; 7 bases align to TRBD1. Germline V gene sequence: CDR1 SEHNR, CDR2 FQNEAQ (reference sequence). CDR3 size: 18 residues. V lost 1 base, J lost 4 bases, and 13 bases stayed unmatched. The CDR3 nucleotides read TGTGCCAGCAGCTTAGAGAAAAGCCCGGGACAGCGGTACAATGAGCAGTTCTTC. As protein: CASSLEKSPGQRYNEQFF. Full variable domain (remainder filled in from reference TRBV7-9 and TRBJ2-1): DTGVSQNPRHKITKRGQNVTFRCDPISEHNRLYWYRQTLGQGPEFLTYFQNEAQLEKSRLLSDRFSAERPKGSFSTLEIQRTEQGDSAMYLCASSLEKSPGQRYNEQFFGPGTRLTVL.

This chain links TRBV6-2 or TRBV6-3 with TRBJ2-5; D perhaps matches TRBD1 (5 bases). The CDR3 has 15 amino acids. The germline CDR1 and CDR2 sequences are MNHEY and SVGEGT. V lost 2 bases and J lost 5, with 15 bases in between. CDR3 nucleotides: TGTGCCAGCAGTTACCTCGACGACAGTGGCGAGACCCAGTACTTC. Amino acids: CASSYLDDSGETQYF.

The CDR3 spells CASSGDRGTQYF. CDR3 nucleotide sequence: TGTGCCAGCAGTGGCGACAGGGGAACGCAGTATTTT. The gene calls are TRBV6-4 and TRBJ2-3; the match to TRBD1 covers 8 bases. V gave up 4 bases and J gave up 9 bases; unmatched junction bases: 3. The CDR3 loop spans 12 amino acids. The germline V gene has CDR1 MRHNA and CDR2 SNTAGT.

The chain links TRBV2 to TRBJ2-7, with 7 bases aligning to TRBD1. The CDR3 spans 15 residues. Germline V lookup: CDR1 SNHLY, CDR2 FYNNEI. Germline trimming cut 6 bases from V and 5 bases from J; bases unmatched to any gene: 13. CDR3 DNA sequence: TGTGCCAGCAGCCGAAGGGGGCAGGGGACCCACGAGCAGTACTTC. Encoded protein: CASSRRGQGTHEQYF. The variable domain in full, completed from reference TRBV2 and TRBJ2-7, reads EPEVTQTPSHQVTQMGQEVILRCVPISNHLYFYWYRQILGQKVEFLVSFYNNEISEKSEIFDDQFSVERPDGSNFTLKIRSTKLEDSAMYFCASSRRGQGTHEQYFGPGTRLTVT.

This chain links TRBV6-4 with TRBJ1-6; the D gene is possibly TRBD1 (5 bases). Trimming cost V 6 bases and J 0 bases, with 15 bases left between them. Per the germline V gene, CDR1 is MRHNA and CDR2 is SNTAGT. This CDR3 spans 17 amino acids. The CDR3 sequence is CASRETGASSYNSPLHF. In DNA form, the CDR3 reads TGTGCCAGCAGAGAAACAGGCGCAAGCTCCTATAATTCACCCCTCCACTTT.

The gene calls are TRBV18 and TRBJ2-3, with 7 bases matching TRBD2. Germline loops: CDR1 KGHSH, CDR2 LQKENI. The CDR3 consists of 14 residues. With V trimmed by 3 bases and J by 4 bases, 4 bases remained unmatched. CDR3 in DNA: TGTGCCAGCTCACCTCGACGGGGGGCAGATACGCAGTATTTT. Encoded protein: CASSPRRGADTQYF. Together with reference TRBV18 and TRBJ2-3, the CDR3 gives the full variable domain: NAGVMQNPRHLVRRRGQEARLRCSPMKGHSHVYWYRQLPEEGLKFMVYLQKENIIDESGMPKERFSAEFPKEGPSILRIQQVVRGDSAAYFCASSPRRGADTQYFGPGTRLTVL.

The gene calls are TRBV11-3 and TRBJ1-6, with TRBD1 identical over 9 bases. The CDR3 totals 15 residues. V shed 0 bases and J 8 bases; nucleotides not matched to a gene: 2. Germline-derived CDR1 and CDR2 are SGHNT and YENEEA. The CDR3 DNA sequence: TGTGCCAGCAGCTTAGATAGGACAGGGGATTCACCCCTCCACTTT. Protein: CASSLDRTGDSPLHF.

This clone was counted between two and nine times. This chain links TRBV5-1 with TRBJ2-7, with D possibly being TRBD2 (7 bases). This CDR3 has 15 residues. The V and J ends lost 1 base and 2 bases respectively, with 13 bases between them. Per germline, CDR1 SGHRS and CDR2 YFSETQ. The CDR3, as DNA: TGCGCCAGCAGCTTGTGGCGGGGGCCCACCTACGAGCAGTACTTC. Protein sequence: CASSLWRGPTYEQYF.

The V gene is TRBV5-1, the J gene TRBJ1-2; D is uncertain. There are 14 residues in the CDR3. V lost 0 bases to trimming and J lost 5 bases, with 11 bases between them. Germline lookup yields CDR1 SGHRS and CDR2 YFSETQ. The CDR3 coding sequence is TGCGCCAGCAGCTTGGGGGCACCCGCTTATGGCTACACCTTC. It is translated as CASSLGAPAYGYTF.

The chain couples TRBV7-2 to TRBJ1-2; 9 bases are shared with TRBD1. The CDR3 has 15 amino acids. V dropped 5 bases and J dropped 6; count of bases not matched to a gene: 10. Germline CDR1 SGHTA, CDR2 FQGNSA. The CDR3 loop is CASSPTPGQGNGYTF. The CDR3 DNA follows: TGTGCCAGCAGCCCGACCCCGGGACAGGGAAATGGCTACACCTTC.

The chain employs TRBV2 and TRBJ1-4, with 8 bases identical to TRBD1. Germline-derived CDR1 and CDR2 are SNHLY and FYNNEI. The junction had 8 bases not matched to a gene; V was cut back by 4 bases and J by 7 bases. The CDR3 has 15 amino acids. CDR3: CASSAIRGLSEKLFF. CDR3 DNA: TGTGCCAGCAGTGCGATCAGGGGGCTCTCTGAAAAACTGTTTTTT.

This rearrangement joins TRBV24-1 to TRBJ1-5; the D gene is possibly TRBD1 (5 bases). Germline V gene sequence: CDR1 KGHDR, CDR2 SFDVKD. This CDR3 is 13 amino acids long. Between the trimmed V and J ends, which lost 9 bases and 2 bases, there was a span of 10 bases. The CDR3 sequence is CATGGVGNQPQHF. CDR3 nucleotide sequence: TGTGCCACCGGGGGGGTCGGCAATCAGCCCCAGCATTTT.